One sample yielded the 20 T cell receptor beta chains listed below, sequenced in a study of blood T cell repertoires in COVID-19. This table comes from immunoSEQ multiplex PCR, and its TCRdb copy is limited to in-frame clones, with some not included. The repertoire has around 120,000 clones, around 90% of them found once; the top ten carry more than 3%. The sequenced sample was peripheral blood. Receptor source: a woman in her sixties with COVID-19, enrolled during active disease.

The V call is TRBV12-3 or TRBV12-4, the J call TRBJ1-6; a weak D match, TRBD1 (5 bases). There are 13 residues in the CDR3. V was clipped by 3 bases and J by 10 bases, with 10 bases between them. This CDR3 reads CASSLTVYSPLHF. CDR3 nucleotides: TGTGCCAGCAGTTTGACAGTTTACTCACCCCTCCACTTT.

V is TRBV5-1 and J is TRBJ2-3, with 7 bases lining up with TRBD2. CDR1 SGHRS and CDR2 YFSETQ come from the germline V gene. The CDR3 runs 15 residues. Trimming removed 3 bases from V and 0 bases from J; junction bases left unmatched: 4. The CDR3 sequence: CASSSAGPSTDTQYF. The CDR3 DNA is TGCGCCAGCAGCTCAGCGGGGCCAAGCACAGATACGCAGTATTTT.

This rearrangement joins TRBV2 to TRBJ1-1; D is unresolved. Germline V CDR1 and CDR2: SNHLY, FYNNEI. With 6 bases removed from V and 0 bases from J, the gap between germline ends came to 11 bases. The CDR3 has 14 amino acids. CDR3 in DNA: TGTGCCAGCAGCCTCACCAGGTTGAACACTGAAGCTTTCTTT. It yields the protein CASSLTRLNTEAFF.

The chain employs TRBV19 and TRBJ1-4, with no clear D. Trimming took off 9 bases at V and 7 bases at J, with 12 bases between the two ends. This CDR3 is built from 12 residues. Germline CDR1 is LNHDA and CDR2 is SQIVND (reference sequence). CDR3 sequence (DNA): TGTGCCAGCTCGTGGGGAGGTGAAAAACTGTTTTTT. Protein product: CASSWGGEKLFF.

The V call is TRBV29-1, the J call TRBJ1-1, with TRBD1 matching 12 bases. This CDR3 is built from 13 residues. With V trimmed by 7 bases and J by 4 bases, 4 bases remained unmatched. Germline-derived CDR1 and CDR2 are SQVTM and ANQGSEA. CDR3 DNA sequence: TGCAGCGGGGGACAGGGGGCTATCACTGAAGCTTTCTTT. Amino acid sequence: CSGGQGAITEAFF. The entire variable domain, with the rest obtained from reference TRBV29-1 and TRBJ1-1, is as follows: SAVISQKPSRDICQRGTSLTIQCQVDSQVTMMFWYRQQPGQSLTLIATANQGSEATYESGFVIDKFPISRPNLTFSTLTVSNMSPEDSSIYLCSGGQGAITEAFFGQGTRLTVV.

Comments on this clone: Other DNA sequences in this specimen translate into the identical CDR3. The chain carries TRBV18 and TRBJ1-1; D is unclear. The germline V and J ends were trimmed by 2 bases and 3 bases, with 7 bases remaining between them. The CDR3 spans 13 residues. Germline CDR1 KGHSH, CDR2 LQKENI. The CDR3, as DNA: TGTGCCAGCTCACCAATTCGAGACACTGAAGCTTTCTTT. Translation: CASSPIRDTEAFF.

The chain links TRBV7-9 to TRBJ1-3, with no clear D. The CDR3 extends over 14 amino acids. The V end lost 1 base, the J end lost 1 base, and 5 bases lay between the germline ends. Germline V gene data show CDR1 as SEHNR and CDR2 as FQNEAQ (reference sequence). In nucleotides, the CDR3 is TGTGCCAGCAGCTTAGTAGTTTCTGGAAACACCATATATTTT. It codes for CASSLVVSGNTIYF.

In this sample, this clone turned up a few times. The chain links TRBV5-6 to TRBJ1-2; tentative D call: TRBD1 (6 bases). CDR3 length: 13 amino acids. The V gene's germline CDR1 is SGHDT and CDR2 YYEEEE. With 3 bases removed from V and 8 bases from J, the gap between germline ends came to 14 bases. The CDR3 region has the DNA TGTGCCAGCAGCTGGACGGACAGTAGAGGCTACACCTTC. Residues: CASSWTDSRGYTF.

For the CDR3, the DNA is TGTGCCAGTAGTATAGATGGGACAGGGAACTATGGCTACACCTTC. Translated, it gives CASSIDGTGNYGYTF. V and J are TRBV19 and TRBJ1-2, with TRBD1 matching 9 bases. CDR1 and CDR2 from the germline V gene are LNHDA and SQIVND (reference sequence). V lost 0 bases, J lost 2 bases, and 1 base stayed unmatched. The CDR3 runs to 15 residues.

The CDR3 DNA sequence: TGTGCCAGTCGCCTAGGGCAGGGCAACACTGAAGCTTTCTTT. Translating gives CASRLGQGNTEAFF. The rearrangement joins TRBV10-3 to TRBJ1-1, with D perhaps TRBD1 (5 bases). The CDR3 length is 14 residues. Trimming shortened V by 10 bases and J by 2 bases, and 17 bases separated the two germline ends. Germline loops: CDR1 ENHRY, CDR2 SYGVKD.

J is TRBJ2-5 and V is TRBV6-5; TRBD1 agrees at 11 bases. The CDR3 extends over 15 amino acids. J lost 5 bases, V lost 2 bases, and 4 bases had no gene match. Germline values: CDR1 MNHEY, CDR2 SVGAGI. The chain's CDR3 is CASSYLGQGGETQYF. CDR3 coding DNA: TGTGCCAGCAGTTACCTGGGACAGGGGGGCGAGACCCAGTACTTC.

The chain has TRBV12-5 and TRBJ2-5, with TRBD2 as a possible D gene (5 bases). CDR3 length: 17 residues. CDR1 is LGHNT, CDR2 FRNRAP, per germline. Trimming shortened V by 0 bases and J by 5 bases, and 19 bases separated the two germline ends. CDR3 loop: CASGLVLEGRAAETQYF. The CDR3 DNA is TGTGCTAGTGGTTTGGTACTGGAAGGGCGGGCGGCGGAGACCCAGTACTTC.

V gene TRBV2 combines with J gene TRBJ2-3; 8 bases align to TRBD2. CDR1 is SNHLY and CDR2 is FYNNEI in the germline V gene. V shed 0 bases and J 2 bases; nucleotides not matched to a gene: 1. This CDR3 spans 15 amino acids. CDR3 in amino acids: CASSEASGVTDTQYF. CDR3 nucleotides: TGTGCCAGCAGTGAAGCTAGCGGGGTCACAGATACGCAGTATTTT.

The chain combines TRBV7-3 with TRBJ2-5; tentative D call: TRBD2 (5 bases). V lost 2 bases and J lost 7, with 11 bases in between. The CDR3 length is 13 residues. CDR1 and CDR2 from the germline V gene are SGHTA and FQGTGA. DNA for the CDR3: TGTGCCAGCAGCTTAGGGTTTCTAGCGACCCAGTACTTC. This translates into CASSLGFLATQYF. Together with reference TRBV7-3 and TRBJ2-5, the CDR3 gives the full variable domain: GAGVSQTPSNKVTEKGKYVELRCDPISGHTALYWYRQSLGQGPEFLIYFQGTGAADDSGLPNDRFFAVRPEGSVSTLKIQRTERGDSAVYLCASSLGFLATQYFGPGTRLLVL.

J is TRBJ2-5 and V is TRBV5-1; D unclear. V lost 0 bases to trimming and J lost 3 bases, with 9 bases between them. This CDR3 is 14 amino acids long. Germline CDR1 and CDR2: SGHRS and YFSETQ. The CDR3 nucleotides read TGCGCCAGCAGCTTGGGCAGTGCGGAAGAGACCCAGTACTTC. This sequence encodes CASSLGSAEETQYF.

V and J are TRBV5-1 and TRBJ2-7, with D hard to call. V was pared by 0 bases and J by 3 bases, with 13 bases between. Germline V CDR1 and CDR2: SGHRS, YFSETQ. The length of the CDR3 is 15 residues. The CDR3 protein is CASSLASIRLYEQYF. The CDR3 nucleotides read TGCGCCAGCAGCTTGGCCAGTATCAGACTCTACGAGCAGTACTTC.

This chain joins TRBV5-1 and TRBJ2-3, with a weak D call TRBD2 (7 bases). V shed 3 bases and J shed 6 bases, with 20 bases lying between them. Germline CDR1 SGHRS, CDR2 YFSETQ. This CDR3 is 16 amino acids long. The CDR3: CASSSGRGGGSDTQYF. For the CDR3, the DNA is TGCGCCAGCAGCTCTGGCCGCGGCGGGGGCTCTGATACGCAGTATTTT.

The chain joins TRBV30 to TRBJ1-6; 7 bases match TRBD1. The CDR3 has 13 amino acids. V lost 1 base to trimming and J lost 8 bases; unmatched junction nucleotides: 2. The germline V gene has CDR1 GTSNPN and CDR2 SVGIG (reference sequence). The CDR3 sequence: CAWSGQGDSPLHF. The CDR3 DNA reads as TGTGCCTGGAGTGGGCAGGGGGATTCACCCCTCCACTTT.

This clone is a singleton in its sample. The chain joins TRBV7-2 to TRBJ2-3, with 8 bases aligning to TRBD2. The CDR3 runs to 15 residues. Germline assignment: CDR1 SGHTA and CDR2 FQGNSA. The ends lost 7 bases at V and 1 base at J; junction bases unmatched: 7. The CDR3 DNA reads TGTGCCAGCAAGGGTCGGGGGGGCCGCACAGATACGCAGTATTTT. Translation gives CASKGRGGRTDTQYF.

CDR3: CASSLTTGHSTDTQYF. As DNA, the CDR3 is TGTGCCAGCAGCTTAACGACAGGACATAGCACAGATACGCAGTATTTT. The genes are TRBV5-6 and TRBJ2-3; D possibly corresponds to TRBD1 (6 bases). Germline loops: CDR1 SGHDT, CDR2 YYEEEE. Trimming took 2 bases from V and 0 from J, leaving 13 bases between them. This CDR3 is built from 16 residues.